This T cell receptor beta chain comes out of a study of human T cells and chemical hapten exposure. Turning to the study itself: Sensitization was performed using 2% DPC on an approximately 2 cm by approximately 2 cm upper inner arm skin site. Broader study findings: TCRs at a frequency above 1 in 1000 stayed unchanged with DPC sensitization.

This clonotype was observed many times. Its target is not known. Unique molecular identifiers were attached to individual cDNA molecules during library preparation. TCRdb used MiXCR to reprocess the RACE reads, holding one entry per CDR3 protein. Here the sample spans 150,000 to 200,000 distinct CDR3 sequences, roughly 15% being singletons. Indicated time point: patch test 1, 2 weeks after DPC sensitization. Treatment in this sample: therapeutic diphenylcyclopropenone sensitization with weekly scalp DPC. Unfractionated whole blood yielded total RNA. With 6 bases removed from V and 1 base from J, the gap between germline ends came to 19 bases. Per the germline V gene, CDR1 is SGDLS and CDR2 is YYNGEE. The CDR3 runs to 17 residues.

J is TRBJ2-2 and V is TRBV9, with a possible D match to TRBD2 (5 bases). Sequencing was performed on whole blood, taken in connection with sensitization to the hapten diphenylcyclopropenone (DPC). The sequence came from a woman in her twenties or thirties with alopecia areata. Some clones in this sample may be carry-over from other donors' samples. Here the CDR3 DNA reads TGTGCCAGCACTCTACCCGTGAGCGGAGGGAACACCGGGGAGCTGTTTTTT. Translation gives CASTLPVSGGNTGELFF.